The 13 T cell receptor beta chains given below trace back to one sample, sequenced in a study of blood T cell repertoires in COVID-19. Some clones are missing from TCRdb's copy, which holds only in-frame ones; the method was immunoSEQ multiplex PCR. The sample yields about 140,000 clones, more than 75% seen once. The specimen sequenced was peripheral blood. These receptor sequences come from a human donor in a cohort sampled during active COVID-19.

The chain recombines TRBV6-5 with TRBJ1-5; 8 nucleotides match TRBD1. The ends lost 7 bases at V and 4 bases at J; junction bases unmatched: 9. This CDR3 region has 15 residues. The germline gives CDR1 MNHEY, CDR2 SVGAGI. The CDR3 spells CASTSGQGWNQPQHF. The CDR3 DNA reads TGTGCCAGCACCAGCGGACAGGGTTGGAATCAGCCCCAGCATTTT.

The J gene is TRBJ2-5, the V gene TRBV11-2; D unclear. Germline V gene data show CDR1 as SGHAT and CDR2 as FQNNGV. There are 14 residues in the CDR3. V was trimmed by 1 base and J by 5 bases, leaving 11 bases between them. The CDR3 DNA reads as TGTGCCAGCAGCTTAGGGTTCCCCGGGGAGACCCAGTACTTC. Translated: CASSLGFPGETQYF.

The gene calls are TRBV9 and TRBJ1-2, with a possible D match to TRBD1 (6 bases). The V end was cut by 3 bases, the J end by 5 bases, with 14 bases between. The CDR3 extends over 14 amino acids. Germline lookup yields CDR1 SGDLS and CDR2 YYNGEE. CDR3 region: CASSGLGGAYGYTF. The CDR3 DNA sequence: TGTGCCAGCAGCGGGCTAGGGGGGGCTTATGGCTACACCTTC.

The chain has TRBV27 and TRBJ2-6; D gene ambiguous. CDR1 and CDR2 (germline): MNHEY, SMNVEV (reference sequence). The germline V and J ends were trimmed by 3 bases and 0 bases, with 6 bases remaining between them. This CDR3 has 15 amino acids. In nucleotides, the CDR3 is TGTGCCAGCAGTTTTTGGAGCTCTGGGGCCAACGTCCTGACTTTC. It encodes CASSFWSSGANVLTF.

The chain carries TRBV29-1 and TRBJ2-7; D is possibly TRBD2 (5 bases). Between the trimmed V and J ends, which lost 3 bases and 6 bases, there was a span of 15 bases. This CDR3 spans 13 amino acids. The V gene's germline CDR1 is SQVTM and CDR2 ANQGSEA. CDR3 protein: CSVDAGAVGEQYF. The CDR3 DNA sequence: TGCAGCGTTGACGCGGGCGCGGTGGGCGAGCAGTACTTC.

For the CDR3, the DNA is TGCGCCAGCAGCTCTTCAGACAGGGGGCGGAATGGCTACACCTTC. Protein sequence: CASSSSDRGRNGYTF. V is TRBV5-1 and J is TRBJ1-2; TRBD1 aligns across 10 bases. The CDR3 is 15 amino acids. The V segment lost 3 bases and the J segment 6 bases; nucleotides outside the gene matches: 8. Germline V gene sequence: CDR1 SGHRS, CDR2 YFSETQ.

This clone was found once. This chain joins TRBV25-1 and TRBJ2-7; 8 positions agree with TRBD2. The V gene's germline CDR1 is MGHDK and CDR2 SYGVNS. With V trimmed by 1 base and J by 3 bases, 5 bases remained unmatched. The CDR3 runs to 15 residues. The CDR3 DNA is TGTGCCAGCAGTGAATCGACTAGCGAGCTCTACGAGCAGTACTTC. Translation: CASSESTSELYEQYF.

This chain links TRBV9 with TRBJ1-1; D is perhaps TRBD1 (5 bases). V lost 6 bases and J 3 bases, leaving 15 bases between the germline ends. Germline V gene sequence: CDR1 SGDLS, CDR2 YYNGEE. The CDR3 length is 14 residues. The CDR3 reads CASKRGAGDTEAFF. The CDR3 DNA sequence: TGTGCCAGCAAGAGGGGAGCGGGGGACACTGAAGCTTTCTTT.

CDR3 loop: CASSNRQVLRNTEAFF. The CDR3, as DNA: TGCGCCAGCAGCAACCGACAGGTCCTTCGGAACACTGAAGCTTTCTTT. This rearrangement joins TRBV4-1 to TRBJ1-1; TRBD1 might be the D (6 bases). The CDR3 extends over 16 amino acids. The V end lost 5 bases, the J end lost 1 base, and 17 bases lay between the germline ends. Germline CDR1 reads MGHRA; CDR2 reads YSYEKL.

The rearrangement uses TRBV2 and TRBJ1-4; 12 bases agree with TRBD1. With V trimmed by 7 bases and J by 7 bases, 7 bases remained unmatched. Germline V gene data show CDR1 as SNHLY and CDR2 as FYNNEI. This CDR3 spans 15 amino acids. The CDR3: CASTRDRGRSEKLFF. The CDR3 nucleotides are TGTGCCAGCACCCGGGACAGGGGGCGGAGTGAAAAACTGTTTTTT.

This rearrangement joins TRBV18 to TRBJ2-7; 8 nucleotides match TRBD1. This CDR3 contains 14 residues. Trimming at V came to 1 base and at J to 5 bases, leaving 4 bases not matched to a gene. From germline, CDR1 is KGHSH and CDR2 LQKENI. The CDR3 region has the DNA TGTGCCAGCTCACCACTGGACAGGGTCCACGAGCAGTACTTC. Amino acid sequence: CASSPLDRVHEQYF.

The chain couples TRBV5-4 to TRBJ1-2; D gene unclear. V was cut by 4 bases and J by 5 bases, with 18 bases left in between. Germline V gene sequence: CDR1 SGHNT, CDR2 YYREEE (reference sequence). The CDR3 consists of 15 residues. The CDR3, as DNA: TGTGCCAGCAGCCAAGGTGGAACCGAGGTTTATGGCTACACCTTC. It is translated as CASSQGGTEVYGYTF.

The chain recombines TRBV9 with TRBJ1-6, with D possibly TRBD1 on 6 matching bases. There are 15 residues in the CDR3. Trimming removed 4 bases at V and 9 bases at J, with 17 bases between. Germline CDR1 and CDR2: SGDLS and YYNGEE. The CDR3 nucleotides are TGTGCCAGCAGCACCGTGGGGGGGGCGAGTTCACCCCTCCACTTT. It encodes CASSTVGGASSPLHF.